This T cell receptor beta chain came from a study of identical twins. Regarding the study as a whole: Where out-of-frame alpha sequences were twin-shared, they showed excess low generation probability. Researchers caution that invariant MAIT and iNKT cells could partly confound zero-insertion analyses. Its conclusions, products of cross-sectional statistical analysis, did not come from following the same donors.

Of note for this clonotype: Its antigen is still unknown.

The germline gives CDR1 SGHRS, CDR2 YFSETQ. J gave up 9 bases and V 4 bases, and 5 bases lay outside the gene matches. There are 15 residues in the CDR3. Template switching supplied a universal primer site; unique molecular identifiers were carried on the cDNA. TCRdb recomputed calls from the 5' RACE reads with MiXCR, one row per CDR3 protein. Found here are around 480,000 distinct CDR3 sequences, around 14% of them singletons; the top ten hold over 0.5%. These same data were also listed under a study on yellow fever vaccine responses in identical twins.

The genes are TRBV5-1 and TRBJ2-1; 15 nucleotides align to TRBD2. Sequencing was performed on CD4+ T cells sorted from blood. The sequence came from a woman younger than 35 in good health. This chain's CDR3 is CASSPRTSGGGEQFF. CDR3 nucleotides: TGCGCCAGCAGCCCGAGGACTAGCGGGGGGGGTGAGCAGTTCTTC.